This T cell receptor (beta chain) was captured by sequencing in a study of T cells in Graves' hyperthyroidism and ophthalmopathy. The sample holds many counts of this clonotype. The V gene's germline CDR1 is MDHEN and CDR2 SYDVKM. The V end lost 8 bases, the J end lost 4 bases, and 17 bases lay between the germline ends. CDR3 length: 14 amino acids. Amplification of TCR beta CDR3 regions was performed using RNA transcripts as template. In the first-round RT-PCR of the TCR CDR3, the HTBI primer set was used. TCRdb ran MiXCR on the multiplex PCR reads and lists one entry per CDR3 protein. The sample has 200,000 to 250,000 distinct CDR3 sequences, about 16% seen once; the top ten hold approximately 30%.

This receptor was identified in a woman between 18 and 30 years old with Graves' ophthalmopathy. The sequenced material came from blood. The chain has TRBV28 and TRBJ1-2; weak D call: TRBD1 (6 bases). CDR3 sequence (DNA): TGTGCCAGCTCGACCCGGGGGCGCGGCTATGGCTACACCTTC. Translating it yields CASSTRGRGYGYTF.